A selection of T cell receptor beta chains follows, all from one sample in a study of CD8 T cells in Susac syndrome. A single record per CDR3 protein comes from TCRdb applying MiXCR to the immunoSEQ multiplex PCR reads. This sample has 150,000 to 200,000 distinct CDR3 sequences, with more than 85% found just once. The sequencing sample was made of CD4+ T cells from PBMCs. The receptors were sampled from a human donor with Susac syndrome. The conserved cysteine and the conserved F or W are not part of the CDR3 here. Each record gives: D gene, V gene, J gene, CDR3 protein. The D gene is left open where the match is weak.

d_call: NA; v_call: TRBV12-3/TRBV12-4; j_call: TRBJ1-2; cdr3_aa: ASTTAGGFGYT
d_call: NA; v_call: TRBV18; j_call: TRBJ2-7; cdr3_aa: ASSPAGQPSYEQY
d_call: NA; v_call: TRBV5-1; j_call: TRBJ1-6; cdr3_aa: ASSPGRVFSPLH
d_call: NA; v_call: TRBV29-1; j_call: TRBJ2-2; cdr3_aa: SVEDRGFGELF
d_call: TRBD1; v_call: TRBV3-1; j_call: TRBJ1-2; cdr3_aa: ASSPQGTGVWYGYT
d_call: TRBD2; v_call: TRBV4-1; j_call: TRBJ2-3; cdr3_aa: ASSLLAESTDTQY
d_call: NA; v_call: TRBV20-1; j_call: TRBJ2-7; cdr3_aa: SARDVSLLEQY
d_call: NA; v_call: TRBV2; j_call: TRBJ1-2; cdr3_aa: ASSASDGYT
d_call: NA; v_call: TRBV6-1; j_call: TRBJ1-4; cdr3_aa: ASSKNSATNEKLF
d_call: TRBD1; v_call: TRBV18; j_call: TRBJ2-1; cdr3_aa: AGGQGYLNEQF
d_call: NA; v_call: TRBV10-3; j_call: TRBJ1-4; cdr3_aa: AISDGGSEKLF
d_call: TRBD1; v_call: TRBV19; j_call: TRBJ2-4; cdr3_aa: ASSPTWTGGNIQY
d_call: TRBD2; v_call: TRBV20-1; j_call: TRBJ2-1; cdr3_aa: SARDGRGGYNEQF
d_call: NA; v_call: TRBV5-1; j_call: TRBJ2-7; cdr3_aa: ASRSMGGSYEQY
d_call: TRBD1; v_call: TRBV9; j_call: TRBJ1-4; cdr3_aa: ASSVSRGREKLF
d_call: NA; v_call: TRBV30; j_call: TRBJ1-2; cdr3_aa: AWSFGRRNYGYT
d_call: TRBD1; v_call: TRBV4-2; j_call: TRBJ2-1; cdr3_aa: ASSHRTGDEQF
d_call: NA; v_call: TRBV27; j_call: TRBJ2-2; cdr3_aa: ASRDYTDTGELF
d_call: TRBD1; v_call: TRBV6-6; j_call: TRBJ2-7; cdr3_aa: ASRSVRDRVYEQY
d_call: NA; v_call: TRBV7-8; j_call: TRBJ2-1; cdr3_aa: ASSLVTLGGGNEQF
d_call: TRBD1; v_call: TRBV5-4; j_call: TRBJ2-5; cdr3_aa: ASSLNQGAQETQY
d_call: TRBD1; v_call: TRBV2; j_call: TRBJ1-2; cdr3_aa: ASHWTGIVDGYT
d_call: TRBD1; v_call: TRBV6-1; j_call: TRBJ2-7; cdr3_aa: ASSRDRGSYEQY
d_call: TRBD1; v_call: TRBV6-5; j_call: TRBJ1-1; cdr3_aa: ASSYSTGAKKEAF
d_call: NA; v_call: TRBV9; j_call: TRBJ2-7; cdr3_aa: ASTIRRRALYEQY
d_call: NA; v_call: TRBV12-3/TRBV12-4; j_call: TRBJ1-4; cdr3_aa: ASSLRQLNEKLF
d_call: NA; v_call: TRBV7-8; j_call: TRBJ1-5; cdr3_aa: ASSLAQAGDQPQH
d_call: TRBD1; v_call: TRBV5-1; j_call: TRBJ2-7; cdr3_aa: ASSYSGTVSYEQY
d_call: TRBD2; v_call: TRBV28; j_call: TRBJ2-5; cdr3_aa: ASSPTAGYQETQY
d_call: NA; v_call: TRBV3-1; j_call: TRBJ1-5; cdr3_aa: ASSQGGGSQPQH
d_call: TRBD2; v_call: TRBV19; j_call: TRBJ2-3; cdr3_aa: ASTPTSGSSYTQY
d_call: TRBD1; v_call: TRBV10-2; j_call: TRBJ2-7; cdr3_aa: ASSVDRVRKGEQY
d_call: TRBD2; v_call: TRBV2; j_call: TRBJ2-5; cdr3_aa: ASGLGEAGVETQY
d_call: NA; v_call: TRBV7-9; j_call: TRBJ2-1; cdr3_aa: ASSSSSGYNEQF
d_call: NA; v_call: TRBV30; j_call: TRBJ2-3; cdr3_aa: AWSAGLSTDTQY
d_call: NA; v_call: TRBV28; j_call: TRBJ1-1; cdr3_aa: ASSLQPGLNTEAF
d_call: TRBD2; v_call: TRBV18; j_call: TRBJ2-2; cdr3_aa: ASSPPGLEGTGELF
d_call: TRBD2; v_call: TRBV5-1; j_call: TRBJ2-7; cdr3_aa: ASTETSGASYEQY
d_call: NA; v_call: TRBV19; j_call: TRBJ2-5; cdr3_aa: ASSIRGAFETQY
d_call: TRBD1; v_call: TRBV30; j_call: TRBJ1-5; cdr3_aa: AWRARDRGPQGARYSNQPQH
d_call: NA; v_call: TRBV2; j_call: TRBJ1-1; cdr3_aa: ASSADTLNEAF
d_call: NA; v_call: TRBV6-1; j_call: TRBJ2-5; cdr3_aa: ASSAHSLRETQY